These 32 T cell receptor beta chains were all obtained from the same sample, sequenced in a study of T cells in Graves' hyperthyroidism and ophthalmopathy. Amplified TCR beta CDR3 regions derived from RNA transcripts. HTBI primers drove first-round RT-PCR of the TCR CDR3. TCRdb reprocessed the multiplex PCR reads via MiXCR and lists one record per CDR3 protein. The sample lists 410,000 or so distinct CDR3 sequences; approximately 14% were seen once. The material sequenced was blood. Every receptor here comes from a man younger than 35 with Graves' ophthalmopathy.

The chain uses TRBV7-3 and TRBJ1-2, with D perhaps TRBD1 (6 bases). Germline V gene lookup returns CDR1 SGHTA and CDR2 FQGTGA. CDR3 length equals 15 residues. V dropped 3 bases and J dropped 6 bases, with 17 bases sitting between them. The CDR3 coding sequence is TGTGCCAGCAGCTTTTTTGGGGGCGTGATTGATGGCTACACCTTC. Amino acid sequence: CASSFFGGVIDGYTF.

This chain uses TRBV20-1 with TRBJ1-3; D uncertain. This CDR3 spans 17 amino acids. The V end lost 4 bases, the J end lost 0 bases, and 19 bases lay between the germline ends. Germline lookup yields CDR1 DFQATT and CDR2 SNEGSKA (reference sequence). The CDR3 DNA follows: TGCAGTGCTATTGGGGTCTGGGGAAGGATCTCTGGAAACACCATATATTTT. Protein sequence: CSAIGVWGRISGNTIYF.

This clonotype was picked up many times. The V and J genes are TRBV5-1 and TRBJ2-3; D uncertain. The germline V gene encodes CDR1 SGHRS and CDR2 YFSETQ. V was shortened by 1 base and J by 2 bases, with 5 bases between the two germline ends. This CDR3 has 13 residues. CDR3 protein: CASSLHHTDTQYF. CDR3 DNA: TGCGCCAGCAGCTTGCACCACACAGATACGCAGTATTTT.

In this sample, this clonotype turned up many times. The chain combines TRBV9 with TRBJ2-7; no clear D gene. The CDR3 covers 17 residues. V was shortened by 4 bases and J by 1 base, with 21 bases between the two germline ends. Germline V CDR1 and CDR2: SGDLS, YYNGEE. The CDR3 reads CASSTDASDPSSYEQYF. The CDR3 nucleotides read TGTGCCAGCAGCACAGACGCCTCAGACCCATCATCCTACGAGCAGTACTTC. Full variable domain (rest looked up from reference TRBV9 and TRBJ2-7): DSGVTQTPKHLITATGQRVTLRCSPRSGDLSVYWYQQSLDQGLQFLIQYYNGEERAKGNILERFSAQQFPDLHSELNLSSLELGDSALYFCASSTDASDPSSYEQYFGPGTRLTVT.

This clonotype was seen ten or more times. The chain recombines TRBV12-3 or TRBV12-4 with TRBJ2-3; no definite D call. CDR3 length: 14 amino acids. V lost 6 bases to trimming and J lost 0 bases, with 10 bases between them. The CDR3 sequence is CASSRTVSTDTQYF. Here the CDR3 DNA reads TGTGCCAGCAGCCGTACAGTTAGCACAGATACGCAGTATTTT.

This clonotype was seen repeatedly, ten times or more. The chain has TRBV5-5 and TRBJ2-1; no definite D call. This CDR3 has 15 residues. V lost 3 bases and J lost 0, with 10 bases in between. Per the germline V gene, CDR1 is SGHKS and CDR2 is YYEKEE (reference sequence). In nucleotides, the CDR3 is TGTGCCAGCAGCTCCTGGGGAAGCTCCTACAATGAGCAGTTCTTC. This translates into CASSSWGSSYNEQFF.

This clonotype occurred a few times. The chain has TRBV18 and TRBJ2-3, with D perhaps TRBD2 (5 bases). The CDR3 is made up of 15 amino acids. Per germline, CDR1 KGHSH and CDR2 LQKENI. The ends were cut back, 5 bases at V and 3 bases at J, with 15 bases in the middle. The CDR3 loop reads CASSFRRRGTDTQYF. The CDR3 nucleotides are TGTGCCAGCTCATTCCGGCGGCGAGGGACAGATACGCAGTATTTT.

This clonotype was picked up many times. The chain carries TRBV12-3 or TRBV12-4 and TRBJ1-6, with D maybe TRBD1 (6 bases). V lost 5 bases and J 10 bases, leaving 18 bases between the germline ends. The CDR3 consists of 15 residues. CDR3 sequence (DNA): TGTGCCAGCAGTCCGCCGGGGGGCCTCGGGTCACCCCTCCACTTT. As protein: CASSPPGGLGSPLHF.

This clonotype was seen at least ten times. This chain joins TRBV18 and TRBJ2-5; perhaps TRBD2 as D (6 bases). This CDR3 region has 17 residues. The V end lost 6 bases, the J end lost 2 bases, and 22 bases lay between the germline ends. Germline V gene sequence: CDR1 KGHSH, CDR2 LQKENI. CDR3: CASSGVPPGLVQETQYF. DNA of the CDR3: TGTGCCAGCTCGGGTGTGCCACCGGGACTTGTTCAAGAGACCCAGTACTTC.

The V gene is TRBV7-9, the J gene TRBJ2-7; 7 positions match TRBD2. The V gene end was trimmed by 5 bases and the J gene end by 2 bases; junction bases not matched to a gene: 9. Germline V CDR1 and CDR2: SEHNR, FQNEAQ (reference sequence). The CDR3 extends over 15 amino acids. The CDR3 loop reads CASSDGASGTYEQYF. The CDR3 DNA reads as TGTGCCAGCAGCGACGGGGCTAGCGGAACCTACGAGCAGTACTTC.

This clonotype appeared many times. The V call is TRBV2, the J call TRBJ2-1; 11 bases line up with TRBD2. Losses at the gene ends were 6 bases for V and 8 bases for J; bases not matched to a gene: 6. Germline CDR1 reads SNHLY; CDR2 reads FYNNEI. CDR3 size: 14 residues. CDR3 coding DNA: TGTGCCAGCAGGATGACTAGCGGGAAGTATGAGCAGTTCTTC. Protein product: CASRMTSGKYEQFF.

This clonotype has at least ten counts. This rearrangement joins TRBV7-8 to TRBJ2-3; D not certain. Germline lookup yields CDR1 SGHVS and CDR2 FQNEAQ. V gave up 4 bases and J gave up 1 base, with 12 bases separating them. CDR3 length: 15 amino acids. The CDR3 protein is CASSSNREGTDTQYF. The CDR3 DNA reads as TGTGCCAGCAGCTCGAACCGAGAAGGCACAGATACGCAGTATTTT.

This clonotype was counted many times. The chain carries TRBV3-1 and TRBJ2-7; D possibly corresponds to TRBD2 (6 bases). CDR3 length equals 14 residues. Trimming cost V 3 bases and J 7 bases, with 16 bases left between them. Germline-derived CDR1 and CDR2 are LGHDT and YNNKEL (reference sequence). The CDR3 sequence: CASSQPGLREEQYF. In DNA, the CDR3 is TGTGCCAGCAGCCAGCCAGGCTTGCGGGAAGAGCAGTACTTC.

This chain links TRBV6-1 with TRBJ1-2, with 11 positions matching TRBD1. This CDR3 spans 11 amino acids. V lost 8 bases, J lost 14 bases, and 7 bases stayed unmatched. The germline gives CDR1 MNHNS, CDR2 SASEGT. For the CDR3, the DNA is TGTGCCAGCGGAGGGACAGGGGGAGATACCTTC. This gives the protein CASGGTGGDTF.

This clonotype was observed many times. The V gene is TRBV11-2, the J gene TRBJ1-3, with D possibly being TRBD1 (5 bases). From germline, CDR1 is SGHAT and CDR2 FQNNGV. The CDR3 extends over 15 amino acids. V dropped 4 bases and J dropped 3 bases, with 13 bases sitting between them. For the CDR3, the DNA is TGTGCCAGCAGCTCCCCGGCAGGGAATGGAAACACCATATATTTT. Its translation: CASSSPAGNGNTIYF.

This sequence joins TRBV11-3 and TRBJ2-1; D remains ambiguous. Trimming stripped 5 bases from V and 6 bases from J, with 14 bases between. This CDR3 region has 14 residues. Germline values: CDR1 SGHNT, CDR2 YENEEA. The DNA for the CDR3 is TGTGCCAGCAGCCCCCGCCTCAGTCGCAATGAGCAGTTCTTC. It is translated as CASSPRLSRNEQFF.

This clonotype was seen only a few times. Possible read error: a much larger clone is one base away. This CDR3 is CASSLGQGTNTEASF. In DNA, the CDR3 is TGTGCCAGCAGCTTAGGCCAGGGGACTAACACTGAAGCTTCCTTT. The chain is built from TRBV13 and TRBJ1-1, with D maybe TRBD1 (6 bases). The CDR3 consists of 15 residues. The germline V gene encodes CDR1 PRHDT and CDR2 FYEKMQ (reference sequence).

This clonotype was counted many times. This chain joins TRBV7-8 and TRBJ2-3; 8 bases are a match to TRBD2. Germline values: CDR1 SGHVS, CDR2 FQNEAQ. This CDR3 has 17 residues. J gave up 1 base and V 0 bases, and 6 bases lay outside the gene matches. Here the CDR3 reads CASSLAGGAIRTDTQYF. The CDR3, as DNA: TGTGCCAGCAGCTTAGCCGGGGGGGCCATCCGCACAGATACGCAGTATTTT.

CDR3 protein: CASSFNGEHTEAFF. In DNA form, the CDR3 reads TGCGCCAGCAGCTTCAACGGGGAGCACACTGAAGCTTTCTTT. The chain is built from TRBV5-1 and TRBJ1-1; the D is unclear. Germline CDR1 reads SGHRS; CDR2 reads YFSETQ. The CDR3 is made up of 14 amino acids. Trimming removed 2 bases at V and 3 bases at J, with 11 bases between.

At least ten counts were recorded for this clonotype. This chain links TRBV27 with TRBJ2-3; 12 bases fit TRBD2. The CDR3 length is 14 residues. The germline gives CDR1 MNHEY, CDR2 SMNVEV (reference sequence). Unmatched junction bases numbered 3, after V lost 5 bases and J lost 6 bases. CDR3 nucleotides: TGTGCCAGCAGTCCCGGACTAGCGGGGGATACGCAGTATTTT. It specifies CASSPGLAGDTQYF.

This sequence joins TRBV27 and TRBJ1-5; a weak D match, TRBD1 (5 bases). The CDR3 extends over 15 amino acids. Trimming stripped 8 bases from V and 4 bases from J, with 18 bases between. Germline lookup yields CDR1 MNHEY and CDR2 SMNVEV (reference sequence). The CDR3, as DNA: TGTGCCAGCTCAGTTTCTGGGGCGAGGAATCAGCCCCAGCATTTT. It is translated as CASSVSGARNQPQHF.

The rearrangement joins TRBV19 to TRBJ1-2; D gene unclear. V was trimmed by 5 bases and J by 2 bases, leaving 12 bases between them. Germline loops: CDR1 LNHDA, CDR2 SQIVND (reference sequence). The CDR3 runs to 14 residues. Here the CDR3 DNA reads TGTGCCAGTAGTCCCTACCCCGACAACTATGGCTACACCTTC. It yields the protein CASSPYPDNYGYTF.

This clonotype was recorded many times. The chain's CDR3 is CATSDATGSSYNEQFF. In DNA form, the CDR3 reads TGTGCCACCAGTGACGCAACAGGGAGCTCCTACAATGAGCAGTTCTTC. The V call is TRBV24-1, the J call TRBJ2-1, with a weak D call TRBD1 (6 bases). Between the trimmed V and J ends, which lost 4 bases and 0 bases, there was a span of 12 bases. This CDR3 contains 16 residues. Germline V gene data show CDR1 as KGHDR and CDR2 as SFDVKD.

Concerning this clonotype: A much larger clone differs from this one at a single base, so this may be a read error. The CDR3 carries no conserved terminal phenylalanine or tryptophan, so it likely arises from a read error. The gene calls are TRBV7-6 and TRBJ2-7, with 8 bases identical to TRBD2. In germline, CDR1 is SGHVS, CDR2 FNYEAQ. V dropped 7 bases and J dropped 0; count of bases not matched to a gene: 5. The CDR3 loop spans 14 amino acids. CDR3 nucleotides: TGTGCCAGCACGCGGCGGGAGGACTCCTACGAGCAGTACCTC. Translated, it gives CASTRREDSYEQYL.

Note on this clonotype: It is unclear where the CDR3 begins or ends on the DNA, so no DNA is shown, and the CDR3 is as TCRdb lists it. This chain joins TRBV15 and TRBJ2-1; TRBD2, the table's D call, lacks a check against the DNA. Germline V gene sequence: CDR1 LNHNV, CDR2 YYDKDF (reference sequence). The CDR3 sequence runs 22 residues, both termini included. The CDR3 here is CATSSQTSVYFCAISGGNEQFF.

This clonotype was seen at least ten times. This CDR3 reads CASSPPAYNEQFF. CDR3 nucleotides: TGTGCCAGCTCACCACCAGCCTACAATGAGCAGTTCTTC. The gene calls are TRBV18 and TRBJ2-1; D is ambiguous. The germline V gene has CDR1 KGHSH and CDR2 LQKENI. This CDR3 comprises 13 residues. Deletions cut 0 bases from V and 2 bases from J, with 2 bases between.

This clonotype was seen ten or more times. CDR3 DNA sequence: TGTGCCAGCAGTTTTTTCGGGGGCTCATCGGCAGATACGCAGTATTTT. It encodes CASSFFGGSSADTQYF. The chain joins TRBV27 to TRBJ2-3; D possibly uses TRBD1 or TRBD2 (6 bases each). Germline loops: CDR1 MNHEY, CDR2 SMNVEV (reference sequence). CDR3 size: 16 residues. V was shortened by 3 bases and J by 4 bases, with 17 bases between the two germline ends.

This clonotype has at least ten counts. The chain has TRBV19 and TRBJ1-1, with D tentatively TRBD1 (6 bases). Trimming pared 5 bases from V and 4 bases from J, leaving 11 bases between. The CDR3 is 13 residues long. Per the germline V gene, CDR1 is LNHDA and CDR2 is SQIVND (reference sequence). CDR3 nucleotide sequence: TGTGCCAGTAGTGTCCAGGGGAGCACTGAAGCTTTCTTT. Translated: CASSVQGSTEAFF.

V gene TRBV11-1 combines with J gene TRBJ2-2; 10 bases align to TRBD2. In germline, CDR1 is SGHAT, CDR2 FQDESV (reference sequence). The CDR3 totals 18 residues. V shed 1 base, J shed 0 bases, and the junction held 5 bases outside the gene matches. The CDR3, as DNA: TGTGCCAGCAGCTTAGAACTAGCGGGATCCCCGAACACCGGGGAGCTGTTTTTT. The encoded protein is CASSLELAGSPNTGELFF.

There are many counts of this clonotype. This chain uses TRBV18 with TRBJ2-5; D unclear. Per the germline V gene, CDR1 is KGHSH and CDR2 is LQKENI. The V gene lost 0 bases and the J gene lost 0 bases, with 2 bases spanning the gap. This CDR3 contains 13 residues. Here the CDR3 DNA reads TGTGCCAGCTCACCACCGTACCAAGAGACCCAGTACTTC. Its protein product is CASSPPYQETQYF.

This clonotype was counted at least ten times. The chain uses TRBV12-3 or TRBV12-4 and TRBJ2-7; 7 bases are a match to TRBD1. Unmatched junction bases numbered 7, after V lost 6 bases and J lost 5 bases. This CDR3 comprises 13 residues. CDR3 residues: CASSPDRDHEQYF. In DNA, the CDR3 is TGTGCCAGCAGCCCCGACAGGGACCACGAGCAGTACTTC.

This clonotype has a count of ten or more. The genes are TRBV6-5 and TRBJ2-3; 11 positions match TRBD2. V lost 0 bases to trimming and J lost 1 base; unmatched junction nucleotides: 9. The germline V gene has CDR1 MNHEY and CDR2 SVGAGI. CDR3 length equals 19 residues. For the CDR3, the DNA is TGTGCCAGCAGTTACTCGAATCCTAGCGGGGGGTTTGGCACAGATACGCAGTATTTT. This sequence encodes CASSYSNPSGGFGTDTQYF.